This TCR beta chain appears in the sequencing data of a study of chemoradiotherapy in HPV16-positive cancers. The repertoire was sequenced with immunoSEQ multiplex PCR; TCRdb's copy has only in-frame clones and lacks some. This sample has some 3,100 clones, with under 85% found just once. Germline V gene lookup returns CDR1 LNHDA and CDR2 SQIVND (reference sequence). V was clipped by 7 bases and J by 5 bases, with 9 bases between them. The CDR3 contains 11 residues. The V and J genes are TRBV19 and TRBJ2-7, with D perhaps matching TRBD1 or TRBD2 (5 bases each). Material: tumor tissue, obtained from a patient who underwent chemoradiotherapy. The receptor's source is a human donor with HPV-associated anogenital cancer. The CDR3 protein is CASNWGNEQYF. CDR3 in DNA: TGTGCCAGTAATTGGGGGAACGAGCAGTACTTC.